This is a list of T cell receptor beta chains from one sample in a study of T cell changes during pregnancy in multiple sclerosis. Profiling relied on immunoSEQ multiplex PCR, and the TCRdb table lists in-frame clones only, not all of them. The sample lists some 30,000 clones, 87% seen once, with around 8.2% in the top ten. The source material was CD8+ T cells from peripheral blood mononuclear cells, sampled before pregnancy. The receptors derive from a female donor with multiple sclerosis, enrolled in a pregnancy study. Each CDR3 is given with its conserved first and last residue. A D gene is named only where the DNA matches it firmly. Where a row states a size, it is once, few, many or the class of an expanded clone; other rows omit it.

DNA	CDR3	J	size	length	D	V
TGCGCCAGCAGCTTGGGTGTGTTAGGGACAGGGTATGCAGATACGCAGTATTTT	CASSLGVLGTGYADTQYF	TRBJ2-3	once	18	TRBD1	TRBV5-1
TGCGCCAGCAGCCACGAAAATGACAGGGGACCTACCTACGAGCAGTACTTC	CASSHENDRGPTYEQYF	TRBJ2-7	.	17	TRBD1	TRBV4-1
TGTGCCAGCAGCGTCAGAGGGGGACTAGACGTGACCCAGTACTTC	CASSVRGGLDVTQYF	TRBJ2-5	.	15	TRBD2	TRBV9
TGTGCCACCAGCAGAGGCTCAGGGGGAGGAGGGAACGAGCAGTACTTC	CATSRGSGGGGNEQYF	TRBJ2-7	.	16	.	TRBV15
TGTGCCAGCAGCCAGGGGACAGGGGTTAGCAATCAGCCCCAGCATTTT	CASSQGTGVSNQPQHF	TRBJ1-5	.	16	TRBD1	TRBV7-8
TGTGCCAGCAGCTTAACAGGGGGCAATGTCTATGGCTACACCTTC	CASSLTGGNVYGYTF	TRBJ1-2	.	15	TRBD1	TRBV5-5
TGTGCCAGCAGCGTAAACGCAGGGGGCTCTTACGAGCAGTACTTC	CASSVNAGGSYEQYF	TRBJ2-7	.	15	TRBD1	TRBV9
TGTGCCAGCAGTTTATACAGGGATAGCTATGGCTACACCTTC	CASSLYRDSYGYTF	TRBJ1-2	.	14	.	TRBV27
TGCGCCAGCTCGGGACAGATGAACACTGAAGCTTTCTTT	CASSGQMNTEAFF	TRBJ1-1	few	13	TRBD1	TRBV10-2
TGTGCCAGCAGCTTAGGCAGGGGATATACCTACGAGCAGTACTTC	CASSLGRGYTYEQYF	TRBJ2-7	.	15	.	TRBV11-2
TGTGCCAGCTCAGCAGGACTCTATGGCTACACCTTC	CASSAGLYGYTF	TRBJ1-2	few	12	.	TRBV18
TGTGCCAGCAGTCCGGGACTAGCGGACGAGCAGTACTTC	CASSPGLADEQYF	TRBJ2-7	.	13	TRBD2	TRBV6-1
TGTGCCAGCAGCCAACAGGACAGCGAAATCTACGAGCAGTACTTC	CASSQQDSEIYEQYF	TRBJ2-7	.	15	.	TRBV7-8
TGTGCCAGCAGCCAAGGGGACTCAGTAACCGGGGAGCTGTTTTTT	CASSQGDSVTGELFF	TRBJ2-2	.	15	.	TRBV4-2
TGCGCCAGCAGCCAAGGGACTAGCGGGGGGGCAACGAACACCGGGGAGCTGTTTTTT	CASSQGTSGGATNTGELFF	TRBJ2-2	.	19	TRBD2	TRBV4-3
TGTGCCAGCTCACCACCGAGCGAGTCCGGCTCCGAGCAGTACTTC	CASSPPSESGSEQYF	TRBJ2-7	.	15	.	TRBV18
TGTGCCAGCAGTAAGGGACTACTACAAACCGGGGAGCTGTTTTTT	CASSKGLLQTGELFF	TRBJ2-2	.	15	TRBD2	TRBV28
TGTGCCAGTAGGACCGGGTCCTATAGCACAGATACGCAGTATTTT	CASRTGSYSTDTQYF	TRBJ2-3	.	15	.	TRBV19
TGTGCCAGCAGCCCGGGTGGAGGGTCGATCGATGGCTACACCTTC	CASSPGGGSIDGYTF	TRBJ1-2	.	15	.	TRBV5-6
TGTGCCAGCAGTTTGGCGGGACAGATGAACACTGAAGCTTTCTTT	CASSLAGQMNTEAFF	TRBJ1-1	.	15	TRBD1	TRBV27
TGTGCCTGGAGGCGTACCGGGGAGCAGACCCAGTACTTC	CAWRRTGEQTQYF	TRBJ2-5	once	13	.	TRBV30
TGTGCCAGCTCACCACCGTTAGGGCAGGGAGAGCAGTACTTC	CASSPPLGQGEQYF	TRBJ2-7	once	14	.	TRBV18
TGTGCCAGCAGTGCAAAAGGGGGGAACACTGAAGCTTTCTTT	CASSAKGGNTEAFF	TRBJ1-1	.	14	.	TRBV6-4
TGTGCCAGCAGTGAACTGGGACAGGCGTTTCAGCCCCAGCATTTT	CASSELGQAFQPQHF	TRBJ1-5	.	15	TRBD1	TRBV6-1
TGTGCCAGCAGTGGACTAGCGGGAGGGTACAATGAGCAGTTCTTC	CASSGLAGGYNEQFF	TRBJ2-1	.	15	TRBD2	TRBV6-1
TGTGCCACCGCCCTGGGGGGCTCCTACAATGAGCAGTTCTTC	CATALGGSYNEQFF	TRBJ2-1	.	14	.	TRBV27
TGCGCCAGCAGCCAAGAGCTTTTAGGAGGGTCCGCTTTCTTT	CASSQELLGGSAFF	TRBJ1-1	.	14	.	TRBV4-3